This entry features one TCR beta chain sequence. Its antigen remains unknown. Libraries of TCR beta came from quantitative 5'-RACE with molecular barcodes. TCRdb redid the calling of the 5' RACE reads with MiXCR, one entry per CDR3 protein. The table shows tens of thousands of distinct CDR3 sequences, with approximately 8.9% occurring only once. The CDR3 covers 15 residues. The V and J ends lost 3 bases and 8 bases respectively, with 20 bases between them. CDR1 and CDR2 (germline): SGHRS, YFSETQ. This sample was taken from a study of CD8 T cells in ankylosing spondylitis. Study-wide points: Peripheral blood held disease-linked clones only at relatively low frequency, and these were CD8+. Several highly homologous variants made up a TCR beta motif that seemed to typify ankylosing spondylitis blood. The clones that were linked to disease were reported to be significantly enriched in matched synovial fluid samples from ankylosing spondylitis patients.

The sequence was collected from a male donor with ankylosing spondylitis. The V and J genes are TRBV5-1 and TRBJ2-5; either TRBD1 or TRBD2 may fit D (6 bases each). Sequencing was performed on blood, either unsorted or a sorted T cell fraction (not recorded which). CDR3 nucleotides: TGCGCCAGCAGCTCGGATGACAGGACAGCGGGTACCCAGTACTTC. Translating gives CASSSDDRTAGTQYF.